This is a list of T cell receptor beta chains from one sample in a study of technical replicates of blood from several donors. The protocol was immunoSEQ multiplex PCR, while the TCRdb copy is restricted to in-frame clones and leaves out a portion. This sample has approximately 95,000 clones, with approximately 95% found just once. The sample taken for sequencing was T cells isolated from PBMCs. The receptors shown here come from a human donor in good health. Both conserved end residues are part of each CDR3. D genes are given only for firm matches. Where a row states a size, it is once, few, many or the class of an expanded clone; other rows omit it.

j_gene,abundance,v_gene,d_gene,len,CDR3aa,CDR3nt
TRBJ2-5,once,TRBV25-1,TRBD2,15,CAGSGDSDPQETQYF,TGTGCCGGCAGCGGGGATTCCGATCCCCAAGAGACCCAGTACTTC
TRBJ2-2,.,TRBV28,.,14,CASSLSSIHRELFF,TGTGCCAGCAGTTTGAGTTCGATCCACCGGGAGCTGTTTTTT
TRBJ2-1,.,TRBV5-1,.,13,CASSFGRVNEQFF,TGCGCCAGCAGCTTCGGGAGAGTAAATGAGCAGTTCTTC
TRBJ2-1,.,TRBV7-9,TRBD2,16,CASSSSRLAGIDEQFF,TGTGCCAGCAGCTCATCCCGACTAGCGGGAATAGATGAGCAGTTCTTC
TRBJ2-7,.,TRBV19,TRBD2,15,CASSIGSGSAYEQYF,TGTGCCAGTAGTATAGGTAGCGGGTCTGCCTACGAGCAGTACTTC
TRBJ1-2,.,TRBV9,.,14,CASSQTGQHYGYTF,TGTGCCAGCAGCCAAACAGGACAGCACTATGGCTACACCTTC
TRBJ2-3,.,TRBV19,TRBD2,16,CASRDPSGRRPDTQYF,TGTGCCAGTAGGGATCCTAGCGGGAGAAGGCCAGATACGCAGTATTTT
TRBJ2-7,.,TRBV13,TRBD1,12,CASSSGQFEQYF,TGTGCCAGCAGCTCGGGACAGTTCGAGCAGTACTTC
TRBJ1-5,.,TRBV13,.,19,CASSLGMAEDGDITQPQHF,TGTGCCAGCAGCTTAGGTATGGCGGAGGACGGAGACATTACTCAGCCCCAGCATTTT
TRBJ1-5,.,TRBV28,.,16,CASSLVGVLSNQPQHF,TGTGCCAGCAGTTTAGTCGGGGTGTTAAGCAATCAGCCCCAGCATTTT
TRBJ2-1,.,TRBV5-1,TRBD2,15,CASSLELAAYNEQFF,TGCGCCAGCAGCTTGGAGCTAGCGGCCTACAATGAGCAGTTCTTC
TRBJ2-1,.,TRBV7-3,.,13,CASSLDRLGEQFF,TGTGCCAGCAGCCTAGACAGGTTGGGTGAGCAGTTCTTC
TRBJ2-7,.,TRBV5-4,TRBD2,14,CASSLVAGVEEQYF,TGTGCCAGCAGCTTGGTAGCGGGAGTAGAGGAGCAGTACTTC
TRBJ2-3,.,TRBV4-1,.,17,CASSQDDKELTTDTQYF,TGCGCCAGCAGCCAAGATGACAAGGAATTAACCACAGATACGCAGTATTTT
TRBJ2-1,.,TRBV5-6,TRBD2,19,CASRSMGLAGNSSYNEQFF,TGTGCCAGCAGGTCCATGGGACTAGCGGGAAACAGCTCCTACAATGAGCAGTTCTTC
TRBJ2-2,.,TRBV4-3,.,13,CASSQGGTGELFF,TGCGCCAGCAGCCAAGGCGGCACCGGGGAGCTGTTTTTT
TRBJ2-7,.,TRBV27,TRBD2,14,CASRASGRSYEQYF,TGTGCCAGCAGGGCTAGCGGGAGAAGTTACGAGCAGTACTTC
TRBJ2-1,.,TRBV6-5,.,13,CASRSSRYNEQFF,TGTGCCAGTAGGTCTAGCCGCTACAATGAGCAGTTCTTC
TRBJ1-2,.,TRBV7-2,TRBD1,13,CASSFGQGSGYTF,TGTGCCAGCAGCTTCGGACAGGGCTCTGGCTACACCTTC
TRBJ1-2,.,TRBV27,TRBD1,15,CASSQDRGIFYGYTF,TGTGCCAGCAGTCAAGACAGGGGAATATTCTATGGCTACACCTTC
TRBJ2-1,.,TRBV9,TRBD1,17,CASSVYRDRATYNEQFF,TGTGCCAGCAGCGTTTACCGGGACAGGGCGACCTACAATGAGCAGTTCTTC
TRBJ1-5,.,TRBV6-1,.,10,CAISDQPQHF,TGTGCCATATCGGATCAGCCCCAGCATTTT
TRBJ1-1,.,TRBV27,TRBD1,14,CASSPNSQGALAFF,TGTGCCAGCAGTCCAAATTCCCAGGGGGCCTTGGCTTTCTTT
TRBJ1-1,few,TRBV5-1,.,13,CASYDSMNTEAFF,TGCGCCAGCTACGACAGCATGAACACTGAAGCTTTCTTT
TRBJ2-7,.,TRBV6-1,TRBD1,12,CASRTGAYEQYF,TGTGCCAGTCGGACAGGGGCCTACGAGCAGTACTTC
TRBJ2-7,.,TRBV11-2,TRBD1,15,CASSLDGTGDYEQYF,TGTGCCAGCAGCTTAGATGGGACAGGGGACTACGAGCAGTACTTC
TRBJ2-7,.,TRBV9,TRBD2,15,CASSPIAGGEGEQYF,TGTGCCAGCAGCCCTATAGCGGGAGGAGAAGGGGAGCAGTACTTC
TRBJ2-7,.,TRBV15,TRBD1,15,CATSTQTGQGYEQYF,TGTGCCACCAGCACACAGACTGGACAGGGCTACGAGCAGTACTTC
TRBJ1-1,few,TRBV5-4,.,14,CASSLIGFGTEAFF,TGTGCCAGCAGCTTGATCGGGTTTGGCACTGAAGCTTTCTTT
TRBJ1-4,few,TRBV18,.,11,CASSLAEKLFF,TGTGCCAGCTCACTGGCCGAAAAACTGTTTTTT
TRBJ1-2,.,TRBV7-8,TRBD1,17,CASSWTLGRGRLYGYTF,TGTGCCAGCAGCTGGACATTGGGCAGGGGGCGATTGTATGGCTACACCTTC
TRBJ1-2,.,TRBV18,.,15,CASSPPEGSNYGYTF,TGTGCCAGCTCACCCCCGGAGGGTTCTAACTATGGCTACACCTTC
TRBJ2-1,.,TRBV5-6,.,14,CASSLGSGYNEQFF,TGTGCCAGCAGCTTAGGAAGCGGATACAATGAGCAGTTCTTC
TRBJ1-5,once,TRBV4-2,.,14,CASSRYRENQPQHF,TGTGCCAGCAGCCGATACAGGGAAAATCAGCCCCAGCATTTT
TRBJ1-1,.,TRBV6-5,.,14,CASSYSGGNTEAFF,TGTGCCAGCAGTTACTCGGGAGGGAACACTGAAGCTTTCTTT
TRBJ1-5,.,TRBV30,TRBD1,16,CAWSVGSQGDNQPQHF,TGTGCCTGGAGTGTAGGAAGTCAGGGGGACAATCAGCCCCAGCATTTT
TRBJ2-5,.,TRBV11-2,.,13,CASSYRVGETQYF,TGTGCCAGCAGTTACAGGGTTGGGGAGACCCAGTACTTC
TRBJ2-1,.,TRBV28,.,14,CASRKVPTYNEQFF,TGTGCCAGCCGAAAGGTCCCGACTTACAATGAGCAGTTCTTC